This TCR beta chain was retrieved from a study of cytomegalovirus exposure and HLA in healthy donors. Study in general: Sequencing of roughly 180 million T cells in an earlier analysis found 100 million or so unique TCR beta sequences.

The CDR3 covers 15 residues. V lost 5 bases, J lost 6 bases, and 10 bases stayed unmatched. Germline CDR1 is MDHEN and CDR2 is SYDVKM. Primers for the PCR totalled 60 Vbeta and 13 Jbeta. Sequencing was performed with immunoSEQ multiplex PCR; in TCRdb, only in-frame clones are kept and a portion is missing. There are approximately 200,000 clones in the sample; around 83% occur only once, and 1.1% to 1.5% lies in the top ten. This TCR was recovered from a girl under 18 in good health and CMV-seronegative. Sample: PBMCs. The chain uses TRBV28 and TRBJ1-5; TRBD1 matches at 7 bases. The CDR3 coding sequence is TGTGCCAGCAGTCTCCCCCAGGGGGTCAGTCAGCCCCAGCATTTT. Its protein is CASSLPQGVSQPQHF.